Below are 5 T cell receptor beta chains sequenced from a single sample in a study of T cells in Graves' hyperthyroidism and ophthalmopathy. Regions amplified from RNA transcripts were the TCR beta CDR3 regions. The TCR CDR3 first-round RT-PCR relied on the HTBI primer set. Via MiXCR, TCRdb re-called the multiplex PCR reads, giving one row per CDR3 protein. The sample lists some 200,000 distinct CDR3 sequences; 15% to 20% were seen once. What was sequenced was blood. Receptor source: a man over 45 with Graves' hyperthyroidism.

This clonotype was counted ten times or more. The rearrangement joins TRBV6-4 to TRBJ2-3, with TRBD2 matching over 8 bases. The germline gives CDR1 MRHNA, CDR2 SNTAGT. The CDR3 totals 15 residues. V trimming: 0 bases; J trimming: 4 bases; junction bases outside the gene matches: 3. The CDR3 DNA reads TGTGCCAGCAGTGACTCTAGCGGGAAAGCAGATACGCAGTATTTT. It is translated as CASSDSSGKADTQYF.

This chain links TRBV20-1 with TRBJ2-7; 7 bases map to TRBD1. V shed 2 bases and J 3 bases; nucleotides not matched to a gene: 4. The CDR3 length is 13 residues. The germline V gene encodes CDR1 DFQATT and CDR2 SNEGSKA (reference sequence). The DNA for the CDR3 is TGCAGTGCTAGACTGGGACAGATCTACGAGCAGTACTTC. Amino acids: CSARLGQIYEQYF.

Many counts were recorded for this clonotype. V gene TRBV2 combines with J gene TRBJ2-1; tentatively, D is TRBD1 or TRBD2 (5 bases each). The CDR3 is 16 amino acids. V was cut by 7 bases and J by 0 bases, with 16 bases left in between. Germline assignment: CDR1 SNHLY and CDR2 FYNNEI. CDR3 DNA sequence: TGTGCCAGCATCCGCCGGGACGACAGCTCCTACAATGAGCAGTTCTTC. This gives the protein CASIRRDDSSYNEQFF.

The rearrangement uses TRBV4-2 and TRBJ2-3, with TRBD2 identical over 11 bases. Germline trimming cut 4 bases from V and 2 bases from J; bases unmatched to any gene: 11. The CDR3 length is 18 residues. Germline CDR1 and CDR2: LGHNA and YNFKEQ. CDR3 sequence: CASSPAGLADTYTDTQYF. The CDR3 nucleotides are TGTGCCAGCAGCCCCGCGGGACTAGCGGACACTTACACAGATACGCAGTATTTT.

This clonotype occurred a few times. V and J are TRBV7-9 and TRBJ1-5; D might be TRBD1 (6 bases). Germline V gives CDR1 SEHNR, CDR2 FQNEAQ (reference sequence). V was shortened by 5 bases and J by 0 bases, with 35 bases between the two germline ends. The CDR3 extends over 23 amino acids. The CDR3, as DNA: TGTGCCAGCAGCCTTATGTGGGGGTACGGCACAGGGTACCTGCCCTTTAGCAATCAGCCCCAGCATTTT. Protein product: CASSLMWGYGTGYLPFSNQPQHF. Full variable domain (outside the CDR3, taken from reference TRBV7-9 and TRBJ1-5): DTGVSQNPRHKITKRGQNVTFRCDPISEHNRLYWYRQTLGQGPEFLTYFQNEAQLEKSRLLSDRFSAERPKGSFSTLEIQRTEQGDSAMYLCASSLMWGYGTGYLPFSNQPQHFGDGTRLSIL.